This T cell receptor (beta chain) was sequenced for a study of long-term antiretroviral therapy in people with HIV. Researchers report immunoSEQ v3.0 was run at survey level. TCRdb keeps only in-frame clones here, not all; method: immunoSEQ multiplex PCR. This sample has tens of thousands of clones, with more than 75% found just once. The CDR3 covers 12 residues. Germline V lookup: CDR1 KGHSH, CDR2 LQKENI. The V end was cut by 2 bases, the J end by 4 bases, with 5 bases between. PBMC samples from each donor numbered at least one pre-ART and at least two post-ART. This clonotype was obtained from a woman aged 50 to 60 with HIV. The source was unsorted PBMCs, collected 0.1 years before starting antiretroviral therapy. V is TRBV18 and J is TRBJ2-5; D call uncertain. CDR3 in DNA: TGTGCCAGCTCACCAACGGGAGAGACCCAGTACTTC. It is translated as CASSPTGETQYF.